These 7 T cell receptor beta chains share one sample of origin, sequenced in a study of shared clonotypes between healthy human individuals. The naive CD8 population came from CD45RO-negative cells selected for CCR7, without terminally differentiated effector memory CD45RA+ cells. Here immunoSEQ multiplex PCR was the method, and the copy in TCRdb shows in-frame clones only, minus some. Of about 2.1 million clones listed, roughly 95% are singletons. The material sequenced was naive CD8+ T cells from PBMCs. The receptors come from a man aged 18 to 30 in good health. Some clones in this sample may be carry-over from other donors' samples.

This clone is a singleton in its sample. The genes are TRBV27 and TRBJ2-3, with TRBD2 matching 13 bases. J gave up 6 bases and V 5 bases, and 8 bases lay outside the gene matches. This CDR3 is built from 16 residues. Germline values: CDR1 MNHEY, CDR2 SMNVEV (reference sequence). CDR3 sequence reads: CASSPGTSGASDTQYF. The CDR3 DNA reads as TGTGCCAGCAGTCCCGGGACTAGCGGGGCTAGTGATACGCAGTATTTT.

The chain recombines TRBV18 with TRBJ2-5, with 13 bases matching TRBD2. After removal of 5 bases from V and 5 bases from J, the junction contained 8 bases not matched to a gene. This CDR3 contains 16 residues. Germline CDR1 is KGHSH and CDR2 is LQKENI. The CDR3 sequence is CASSATGLAGRETQYF. The CDR3 DNA sequence: TGTGCCAGCTCAGCGACGGGACTAGCGGGGCGGGAGACCCAGTACTTC.

V usage is TRBV28 and J usage is TRBJ2-1; D is undetermined. The CDR3 covers 19 residues. CDR1 MDHEN and CDR2 SYDVKM come from the germline V gene. Trimming left V 6 bases short and J 0 bases short, with 24 bases between. CDR3 in amino acids: CASRPLGMQDRSSYNEQFF. Here the CDR3 DNA reads TGTGCCAGCAGACCCCTCGGAATGCAGGACCGTAGCTCCTACAATGAGCAGTTCTTC.

The rearrangement uses TRBV27 and TRBJ2-5, with 11 nucleotides matching TRBD2. V shed 6 bases and J 0 bases; nucleotides not matched to a gene: 9. CDR3 length equals 17 residues. CDR1 and CDR2 (germline): MNHEY, SMNVEV (reference sequence). Written as DNA, the CDR3 is TGTGCCAGCAGACACCGTCCGGGACTAGCGGACCAAGAGACCCAGTACTTC. Translated: CASRHRPGLADQETQYF.

The chain combines TRBV7-9 with TRBJ2-7; maybe TRBD2 (5 bases). Germline CDR1 SEHNR, CDR2 FQNEAQ (reference sequence). V was clipped by 7 bases and J by 2 bases, with 18 bases between them. This CDR3 has 15 residues. The CDR3 DNA reads TGTGCCAGCACCTCCCCCGGGGTGAACGCCTACGAGCAGTACTTC. Its translation is CASTSPGVNAYEQYF.

DNA for the CDR3: TGTGCCAGCTCACCTGGCCGGGGAGGGGCGGACTCAACTAATGAAAAACTGTTTTTT. It encodes CASSPGRGGADSTNEKLFF. This chain joins TRBV18 and TRBJ1-4; D may be TRBD1 (5 bases). There are 19 residues in the CDR3. CDR1 and CDR2 from the germline V gene are KGHSH and LQKENI. V was trimmed by 3 bases and J by 0 bases, leaving 20 bases between them.

The gene calls are TRBV5-5 and TRBJ1-5; possible D gene TRBD1, 5 bases. Trimming took off 4 bases at V and 1 base at J, with 9 bases between the two ends. CDR3 length: 14 residues. CDR1 is SGHKS, CDR2 YYEKEE, per germline (reference sequence). CDR3 region: CASSPDSSNQPQHF. CDR3 coding DNA: TGTGCCAGCAGCCCAGACAGCAGCAATCAGCCCCAGCATTTT.